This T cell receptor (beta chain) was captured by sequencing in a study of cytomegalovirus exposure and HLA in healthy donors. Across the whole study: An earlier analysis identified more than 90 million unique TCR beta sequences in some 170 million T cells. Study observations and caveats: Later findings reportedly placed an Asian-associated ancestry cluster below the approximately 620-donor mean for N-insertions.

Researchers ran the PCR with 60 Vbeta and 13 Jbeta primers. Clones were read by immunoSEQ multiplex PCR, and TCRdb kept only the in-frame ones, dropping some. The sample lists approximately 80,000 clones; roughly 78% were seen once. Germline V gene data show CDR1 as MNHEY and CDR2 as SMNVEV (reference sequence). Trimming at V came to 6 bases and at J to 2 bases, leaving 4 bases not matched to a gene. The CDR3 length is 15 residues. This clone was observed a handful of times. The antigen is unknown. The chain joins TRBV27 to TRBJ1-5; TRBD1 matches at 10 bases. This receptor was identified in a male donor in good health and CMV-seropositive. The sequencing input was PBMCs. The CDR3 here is CASRTGTGGNQPQHF. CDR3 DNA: TGTGCCAGCAGAACAGGGACAGGGGGCAATCAGCCCCAGCATTTT.